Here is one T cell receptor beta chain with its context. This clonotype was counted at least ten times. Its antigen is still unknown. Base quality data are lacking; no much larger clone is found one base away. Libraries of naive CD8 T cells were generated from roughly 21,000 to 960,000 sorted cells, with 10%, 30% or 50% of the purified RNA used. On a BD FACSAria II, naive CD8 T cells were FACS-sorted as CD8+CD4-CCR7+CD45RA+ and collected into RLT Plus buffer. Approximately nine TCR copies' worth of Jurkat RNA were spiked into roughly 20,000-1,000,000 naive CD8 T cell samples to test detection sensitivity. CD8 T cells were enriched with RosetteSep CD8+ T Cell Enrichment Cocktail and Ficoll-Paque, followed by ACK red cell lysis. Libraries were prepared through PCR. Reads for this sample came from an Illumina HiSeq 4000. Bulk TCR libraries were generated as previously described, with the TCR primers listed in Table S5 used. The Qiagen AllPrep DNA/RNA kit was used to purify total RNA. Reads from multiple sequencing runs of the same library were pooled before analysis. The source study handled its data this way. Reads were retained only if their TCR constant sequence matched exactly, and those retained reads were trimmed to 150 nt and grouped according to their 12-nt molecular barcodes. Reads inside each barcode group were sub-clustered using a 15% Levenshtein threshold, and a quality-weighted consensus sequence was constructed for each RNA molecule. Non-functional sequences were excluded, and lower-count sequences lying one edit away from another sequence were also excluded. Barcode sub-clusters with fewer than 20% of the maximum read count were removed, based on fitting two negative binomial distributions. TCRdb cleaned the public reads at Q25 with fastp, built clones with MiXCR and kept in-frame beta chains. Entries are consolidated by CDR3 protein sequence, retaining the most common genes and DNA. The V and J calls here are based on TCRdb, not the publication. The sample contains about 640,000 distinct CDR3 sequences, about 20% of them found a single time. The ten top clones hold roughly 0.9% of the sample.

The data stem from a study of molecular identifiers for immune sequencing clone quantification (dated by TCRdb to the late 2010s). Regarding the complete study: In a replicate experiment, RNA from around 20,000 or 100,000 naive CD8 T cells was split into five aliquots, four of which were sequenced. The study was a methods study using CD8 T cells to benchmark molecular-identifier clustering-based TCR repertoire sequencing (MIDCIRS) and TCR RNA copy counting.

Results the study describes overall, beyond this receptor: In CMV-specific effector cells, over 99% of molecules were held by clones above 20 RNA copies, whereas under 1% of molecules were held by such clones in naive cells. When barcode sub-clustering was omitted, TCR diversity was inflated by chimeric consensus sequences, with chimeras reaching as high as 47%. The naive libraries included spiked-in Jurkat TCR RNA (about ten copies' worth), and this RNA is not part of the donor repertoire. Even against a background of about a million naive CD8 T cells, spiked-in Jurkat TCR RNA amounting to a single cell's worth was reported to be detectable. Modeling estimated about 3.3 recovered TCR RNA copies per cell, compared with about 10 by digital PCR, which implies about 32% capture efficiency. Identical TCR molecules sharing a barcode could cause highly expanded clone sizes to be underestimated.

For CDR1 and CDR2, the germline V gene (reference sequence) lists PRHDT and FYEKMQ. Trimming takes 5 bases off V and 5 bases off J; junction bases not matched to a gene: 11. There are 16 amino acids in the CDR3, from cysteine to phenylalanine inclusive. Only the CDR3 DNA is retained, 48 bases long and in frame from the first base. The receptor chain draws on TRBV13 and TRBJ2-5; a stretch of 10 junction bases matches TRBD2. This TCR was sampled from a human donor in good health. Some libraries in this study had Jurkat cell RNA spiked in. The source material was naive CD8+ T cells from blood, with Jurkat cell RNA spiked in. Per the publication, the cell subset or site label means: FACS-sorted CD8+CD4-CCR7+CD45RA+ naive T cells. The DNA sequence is TGTGCCAGCAGCCCCCTAGCGGGAGTCGGGCGGGAGACCCAGTACTTC. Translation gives CASSPLAGVGRETQYF.